These 5 T cell receptor beta chains were sequenced from one sample in a study of CD8+ T cells in alopecia areata. Treatment indicated: oral pan-JAK inhibitor, 5-10 mg twice daily. Extracted from the samples, RNA was reverse transcribed into cDNA to serve as the sequencing template. Some clones are missing from TCRdb's copy, which holds only in-frame ones; the method was immunoSEQ multiplex PCR. The repertoire holds fewer than 250,000 clones, with under 80% as singletons. The sequenced sample was CD4+ T cells sorted from blood, obtained around week 50, from a patient treated with tofacitinib. The receptors come from a human donor with alopecia areata.

The chain employs TRBV5-1 and TRBJ2-1, with TRBD2 identical over 9 bases. J was trimmed by 0 bases and V by 4 bases; bases with no gene match: 2. Germline CDR1 SGHRS, CDR2 YFSETQ. The CDR3 has 15 amino acids. The CDR3 reads CASSPAGGSYNEQFF. The CDR3 DNA follows: TGCGCCAGCAGCCCAGCGGGGGGCTCCTACAATGAGCAGTTCTTC.

The chain has TRBV11-2 and TRBJ1-2; D perhaps matches TRBD1 (5 bases). The germline V and J ends were trimmed by 1 base and 7 bases, with 16 bases remaining between them. CDR1 is SGHAT, CDR2 FQNNGV, per germline. The CDR3 is 15 amino acids. CDR3 protein: CASSLGQRGTGGYTF. CDR3 DNA sequence: TGTGCCAGCAGCTTAGGTCAACGGGGGACGGGTGGCTACACCTTC. Based on the CDR3 plus reference TRBV11-2 and TRBJ1-2, the full variable domain is EAGVAQSPRYKIIEKRQSVAFWCNPISGHATLYWYQQILGQGPKLLIQFQNNGVVDDSQLPKDRFSAERLKGVDSTLKIQPAKLEDSAVYLCASSLGQRGTGGYTFGSGTRLTVV.

This clone came up a few times. The chain links TRBV30 to TRBJ1-5; D possibly corresponds to TRBD1 (6 bases). The CDR3 covers 13 residues. V lost 1 base and J lost 5, with 9 bases in between. Germline assignment: CDR1 GTSNPN and CDR2 SVGIG (reference sequence). CDR3 coding DNA: TGTGCCTGGAGTGGGGGGCGCGATCAGCCCCAGCATTTT. Translated: CAWSGGRDQPQHF.

In this sample, this clone turned up a few times. V is TRBV29-1 and J is TRBJ2-3; the match to TRBD2 covers 7 bases. The V and J ends lost 4 bases and 2 bases, in that order; junction bases with no gene match: 6. This CDR3 is built from 14 residues. CDR1 is SQVTM, CDR2 ANQGSEA, per germline. The CDR3 nucleotides are TGCAGCGTTGCGGCGGGGGACCCCACAGATACGCAGTATTTT. This codes for CSVAAGDPTDTQYF.

J is TRBJ2-2 and V is TRBV2; D is unresolved. V was shortened by 0 bases and J by 6 bases, with 8 bases between the two germline ends. CDR1 is SNHLY, CDR2 FYNNEI, per germline. The CDR3 spans 14 residues. Here the CDR3 reads CASSEAIAPGELFF. DNA of the CDR3: TGTGCCAGCAGTGAAGCCATAGCCCCCGGGGAGCTGTTTTTT.